This entry concerns a single T cell receptor (beta chain). What it recognizes is unknown. This sample was included in a study of shared clonotypes between healthy human individuals. Overall study: The plates for each donor numbered three CD4 naive, three CD4 memory, two CD8 naive and one CD8 memory. Overall study results and limits: A handful of donors showed sharing of 4.5% to 6% of naive CD4 clonotypes.

Sorted-subset replicate PCR reactions were performed with approximately 180 ng DNA, corresponding to 30,000 to 35,000 T cell genomes. Per the original data handling: Sequence data from immunoSEQ were junction-only and lacked quality scores; consequently, filtering differed. Libraries were prepared by immunoSEQ multiplex PCR; TCRdb keeps only in-frame clonotypes and omits some of them. The V and J calls and clone size come from that table; D and trimming were worked out from the DNA. This sample has approximately 500,000 clones, with 95% to 97% found just once. The source of this sequence is a woman aged 30 to 39 in good health. The source material was naive CD4+ T cells sorted from blood. The subset here: CD45RA+ positively selected.

This CDR3 is CASSKGFSYNEQFF. The CDR3 DNA is TGTGCCAGCAGCAAAGGGTTCTCCTACAATGAGCAGTTCTTC. This chain uses TRBV21-1 with TRBJ2-1. TRBV21-1 is tagged as a pseudogene. CDR3 size: 14 residues.